One T cell receptor beta chain is described in this entry. Its antigen remains unknown. This record belongs to a study of cytomegalovirus exposure and HLA in healthy donors. Overall study findings and caveats: Near-uniform donor sequencing depth was presumed by presence/absence analyses.

PCR involved 60 Vbeta and 13 Jbeta primers. Only in-frame clones appear in the TCRdb table, and some are missing; sequencing was by immunoSEQ multiplex PCR. Altogether fewer than 120,000 clones are present, more than 70% being singletons, with the ten largest covering less than 3%. This CDR3 is 15 amino acids long. Per the germline V gene, CDR1 is ENHRY and CDR2 is SYGVKD. The V gene lost 4 bases and the J gene lost 2 bases, with 12 bases spanning the gap. The rearrangement uses TRBV10-3 and TRBJ2-1, with D possibly matching TRBD1 (6 bases). The clonotype was recovered from a woman aged 55-69 years in good health and CMV-seropositive. Material for sequencing was PBMCs. The CDR3 nucleotides are TGTGCCATCAGTGTTGATGGACAGCCCTACAATGAGCAGTTCTTC. Translation: CAISVDGQPYNEQFF.